This is a list of T cell receptor beta chains from one sample in a study of blood T cell repertoires in COVID-19. The repertoire was sequenced with immunoSEQ multiplex PCR; TCRdb's copy has only in-frame clones and lacks some. The data show roughly 40,000 clones, about 90% seen once. Input material: peripheral blood. The receptors shown here come from a woman in her 70s with acute or convalescent COVID-19. CDR3s include the opening cysteine and the closing phenylalanine or tryptophan. Each record gives: J gene, V gene, CDR3 protein.

j_gene: TRBJ1-2; v_gene: TRBV29-1; CDR3aa: CSAGTTINYGYTF
j_gene: TRBJ1-4; v_gene: TRBV5-1; CDR3aa: CASSGQGALSEKLFF
j_gene: TRBJ2-3; v_gene: TRBV6-2/TRBV6-3; CDR3aa: CASSPGGLTQYF
j_gene: TRBJ2-1; v_gene: TRBV11-2; CDR3aa: CASAHWRNEQFF
j_gene: TRBJ2-3; v_gene: TRBV9; CDR3aa: CASSVGGPTDTQYF
j_gene: TRBJ2-5; v_gene: TRBV5-1; CDR3aa: CASSLAAGGGGKTQYF
j_gene: TRBJ1-5; v_gene: TRBV6-2/TRBV6-3; CDR3aa: CASSPQGARQPQHF
j_gene: TRBJ1-5; v_gene: TRBV15; CDR3aa: CATSRGGVEHQPQHF
j_gene: TRBJ2-5; v_gene: TRBV12-3/TRBV12-4; CDR3aa: CASSLGREETQYF
j_gene: TRBJ2-1; v_gene: TRBV9; CDR3aa: CASSVGLSGGLNEQFF
j_gene: TRBJ2-1; v_gene: TRBV27; CDR3aa: CASSQGDNEQFF
j_gene: TRBJ2-1; v_gene: TRBV5-4; CDR3aa: CASSFGLAGGNEQFF
j_gene: TRBJ1-1; v_gene: TRBV24-1; CDR3aa: CATSDGDTNTEAFF
j_gene: TRBJ1-1; v_gene: TRBV6-2/TRBV6-3; CDR3aa: CASSATMNTEAFF
j_gene: TRBJ2-2; v_gene: TRBV10-3; CDR3aa: CAISESQNTGELFF
j_gene: TRBJ2-2; v_gene: TRBV11-3; CDR3aa: CASSPPGTWNGELFF
j_gene: TRBJ1-5; v_gene: TRBV4-3; CDR3aa: CASSQDRGNQPQHF
j_gene: TRBJ1-2; v_gene: TRBV7-9; CDR3aa: CASSRGGYGYTF
j_gene: TRBJ1-5; v_gene: TRBV10-3; CDR3aa: CAISAGNQPQHF
j_gene: TRBJ1-2; v_gene: TRBV6-5; CDR3aa: CASSYSAGDYGYTF
j_gene: TRBJ2-4; v_gene: TRBV7-8; CDR3aa: CASSLVGTDTSQNIQYF
j_gene: TRBJ1-4; v_gene: TRBV11-2; CDR3aa: CASSPDRGLSEKLFF
j_gene: TRBJ2-2; v_gene: TRBV27; CDR3aa: CASSLGLAPNTGELFF
j_gene: TRBJ1-6; v_gene: TRBV15; CDR3aa: CATSPVTGSNSPLHF
j_gene: TRBJ2-5; v_gene: TRBV7-2; CDR3aa: CASSLSRLTQETQYF
j_gene: TRBJ1-2; v_gene: TRBV6-6; CDR3aa: CASTPRIGNLYGYTF
j_gene: TRBJ2-5; v_gene: TRBV6-5; CDR3aa: CASSQYDRAETQYF
j_gene: TRBJ1-2; v_gene: TRBV18; CDR3aa: CASSPPTGSTYGYTF
j_gene: TRBJ1-6; v_gene: TRBV3-1/TRBV3-2; CDR3aa: CASSLGRARNSPLHF
j_gene: TRBJ1-5; v_gene: TRBV30; CDR3aa: CAWSVSGTANQPQHF
j_gene: TRBJ2-1; v_gene: TRBV7-2; CDR3aa: CASRTSGTNNEQFF
j_gene: TRBJ2-5; v_gene: TRBV7-9; CDR3aa: CASSLARPKETQYF
j_gene: TRBJ1-5; v_gene: TRBV27; CDR3aa: CASSPVSTGTVQPQHF
j_gene: TRBJ2-1; v_gene: TRBV2; CDR3aa: CASRAGVINEQFF
j_gene: TRBJ1-5; v_gene: TRBV27; CDR3aa: CASSSGGGADNQPQHF
j_gene: TRBJ2-3; v_gene: TRBV30; CDR3aa: CAWSTAVDTQYF
j_gene: TRBJ2-3; v_gene: TRBV7-9; CDR3aa: CAGGSPPTDTQYF
j_gene: TRBJ2-1; v_gene: TRBV5-6; CDR3aa: CASSLLAGYNEQFF
j_gene: TRBJ1-2; v_gene: TRBV5-6; CDR3aa: CASSGTGNIVHTF
j_gene: TRBJ2-2; v_gene: TRBV6-5; CDR3aa: CASSSGQGITGELFF
j_gene: TRBJ2-5; v_gene: TRBV15; CDR3aa: CATSRDLVDGETQYF
j_gene: TRBJ1-1; v_gene: TRBV7-9; CDR3aa: CASSLPTSFPEAFF
j_gene: TRBJ1-3; v_gene: TRBV5-1; CDR3aa: CASSLIGQAGNTIYF
j_gene: TRBJ2-1; v_gene: TRBV5-1; CDR3aa: CASSLGTVNNEQFF
j_gene: TRBJ1-1; v_gene: TRBV11-2; CDR3aa: CASSFRGGLNTEAFF
j_gene: TRBJ2-3; v_gene: TRBV5-1; CDR3aa: CASSGTGRDTQYF
j_gene: TRBJ2-2; v_gene: TRBV14; CDR3aa: CASSQDGSGRYGELFF
j_gene: TRBJ2-3; v_gene: TRBV4-3; CDR3aa: CASSQGGARTDTQYF
j_gene: TRBJ2-2; v_gene: TRBV27; CDR3aa: CASSFSSGRGTGELFF